The 23 T cell receptor beta chains below all came from one sample that was sequenced in a study of T-cell memory formation after mild COVID-19. TCRdb independently ran MiXCR on the 5' RACE reads; one entry per CDR3 protein. The sample carries 300,000 to 350,000 distinct CDR3 sequences, 14% recorded once. The sample comprised PBMCs or a T cell subset sorted from them (not recorded which). The receptors originated from a man aged 18 to 35 who had mild COVID-19 (a few samples of this study predate the infection). Cell type and time point are not known.

V is TRBV6-2 or TRBV6-3 and J is TRBJ1-4; D possibly corresponds to TRBD1 (6 bases). Trimming shortened V by 7 bases and J by 4 bases, and 13 bases separated the two germline ends. This CDR3 spans 14 amino acids. CDR1 and CDR2 from the germline V gene are MNHEY and SVGEGT. CDR3 nucleotide sequence: TGTGCCAGCATGTTAGGGGGGAATAATGAAAAACTGTTTTTT. Its translation is CASMLGGNNEKLFF.

This clonotype was seen a handful of times. The chain joins TRBV5-1 to TRBJ1-3, with D tentatively TRBD1 (6 bases). This CDR3 region has 15 residues. Trimming pared 2 bases from V and 3 bases from J, leaving 12 bases between. Germline values: CDR1 SGHRS, CDR2 YFSETQ. CDR3 DNA sequence: TGCGCCAGCAGCTTCCTACAGGGTGGTGGAAACACCATATATTTT. This sequence encodes CASSFLQGGGNTIYF.

The CDR3: CASSLGVGEETQYF. The CDR3 DNA follows: TGTGCCAGCAGCTTAGGTGTGGGGGAAGAGACCCAGTACTTC. The chain employs TRBV7-8 and TRBJ2-5; D tentatively reads TRBD1 or TRBD2 (5 bases each). Germline CDR1 and CDR2: SGHVS and FQNEAQ. The V end was cut by 1 base, the J end by 3 bases, with 9 bases between. The CDR3 has 14 residues.

This clonotype was seen more than once but under ten times. This rearrangement joins TRBV6-1 to TRBJ2-5, with D hard to call. V lost 3 bases and J 5 bases, leaving 10 bases between the germline ends. Per the germline V gene, CDR1 is MNHNS and CDR2 is SASEGT. The CDR3 totals 13 residues. CDR3: CASSDYGRETQYF. The CDR3 bases are TGTGCCAGCAGTGATTACGGTCGGGAGACCCAGTACTTC.

This clonotype was counted only a few times. This chain uses TRBV12-3 or TRBV12-4 with TRBJ1-2; D might be TRBD1 (6 bases). This CDR3 is 13 amino acids long. V lost 6 bases to trimming and J lost 4 bases, with 12 bases between them. The DNA for the CDR3 is TGTGCCAGCAGCACAGGGTTCCTCTATGGCTACACCTTC. Protein sequence: CASSTGFLYGYTF.

The chain has TRBV5-4 and TRBJ2-4; TRBD2 might be the D (7 bases). V was shortened by 4 bases and J by 8 bases, with 10 bases between the two germline ends. The CDR3 has 12 residues. Germline lookup yields CDR1 SGHNT and CDR2 YYREEE (reference sequence). The CDR3 nucleotides read TGTGCCAGCAGCGAGGGGGGGGACATTCAGTACTTC. Amino acid sequence: CASSEGGDIQYF.

This clonotype was counted a few times. This chain connects TRBV27 to TRBJ2-1, with 13 bases matching TRBD2. This CDR3 comprises 16 residues. Germline lookup yields CDR1 MNHEY and CDR2 SMNVEV (reference sequence). The V and J ends lost 3 bases and 7 bases, in that order; junction bases with no gene match: 6. CDR3 sequence: CASSFPGTSGANEQFF. The CDR3 coding sequence is TGTGCCAGCAGTTTCCCCGGGACTAGCGGGGCTAATGAGCAGTTCTTC.

This clonotype has only a few counts. The J gene is TRBJ2-1, the V gene TRBV6-1; D unresolved. Trimming removed 10 bases from V and 9 bases from J, with 13 bases in between. This CDR3 has 11 amino acids. From germline, CDR1 is MNHNS and CDR2 SASEGT. This CDR3 is CAIGRTGEQFF. The CDR3 bases are TGTGCCATCGGACGGACGGGTGAGCAGTTCTTC.

This chain uses TRBV7-9 with TRBJ2-1, with unresolved D. V lost 4 bases and J lost 10, with 8 bases in between. The CDR3 length is 11 residues. CDR1 is SEHNR, CDR2 FQNEAQ, per germline (reference sequence). The CDR3 sequence is CASSSRAEQFF. CDR3 sequence (DNA): TGTGCCAGCAGCTCCCGCGCGGAGCAGTTCTTC.

This sequence joins TRBV12-3 or TRBV12-4 and TRBJ1-2, with 10 bases lining up with TRBD1. The CDR3 extends over 15 amino acids. Trimming took 3 bases from V and 8 from J; bases not matched to a gene: 9. CDR3 coding DNA: TGTGCCAGCAGTTTGTGGGGACAGGGGATAAGAGGCTACACCTTC. It translates to CASSLWGQGIRGYTF.

V is TRBV29-1 and J is TRBJ1-1; TRBD1 is a possible D gene (5 bases). CDR1 is SQVTM and CDR2 is ANQGSEA in the germline V gene. The V gene lost 6 bases and the J gene lost 5 bases, with 16 bases spanning the gap. CDR3 length equals 13 residues. DNA for the CDR3: TGCAGCGTACGGGACCTTAGAGTGACTGAAGCTTTCTTT. Translating it yields CSVRDLRVTEAFF.

This rearrangement joins TRBV12-3 or TRBV12-4 to TRBJ2-7, with 7 bases that match TRBD1. The CDR3 length is 13 residues. After removal of 8 bases from V and 6 bases from J, the junction contained 10 bases not matched to a gene. CDR3 residues: CASPSEGACEQYV. The CDR3 nucleotides are TGTGCCAGCCCCTCCGAGGGGGCGTGCGAGCAGTACGTC.

This clonotype was seen more than once but under ten times. The genes are TRBV9 and TRBJ2-7, with 7 bases lining up with TRBD1. The CDR3 totals 16 residues. The J segment lost 2 bases and the V segment lost 1 base, leaving 9 bases of the junction unmatched. Looked up from germline, CDR1 is SGDLS and CDR2 is YYNGEE. In DNA, the CDR3 is TGTGCCAGCAGCGTAAGGCCTACAGGGGAAACCTACGAGCAGTACTTC. It codes for CASSVRPTGETYEQYF.

This clonotype came up a few times. CDR3 nucleotide sequence: TGCAGTGCTAGTTCGGTAGGGGGGACCGTTACCTACGAGCAGTACTTC. Protein product: CSASSVGGTVTYEQYF. The gene calls are TRBV20-1 and TRBJ2-7, with D perhaps TRBD1 or TRBD2 (6 bases each). CDR3 size: 16 residues. Germline V gives CDR1 DFQATT, CDR2 SNEGSKA (reference sequence). V was pared by 3 bases and J by 2 bases, with 20 bases between.

This clonotype was recorded only once. The chain links TRBV3-1 to TRBJ1-1; D gene uncertain. CDR1 LGHDT and CDR2 YNNKEL come from the germline V gene (reference sequence). CDR3 length equals 13 residues. Trimming removed 4 bases from V and 6 bases from J, with 12 bases in between. For the CDR3, the DNA is TGTGCCAGCAGCCCGCCAGCGAGGGCTGAAGCTTTCTTT. Translated: CASSPPARAEAFF.

The rearrangement joins TRBV3-1 to TRBJ2-2; D call uncertain. The CDR3 extends over 15 amino acids. V was cut by 3 bases and J by 0 bases, with 8 bases left in between. Germline V gives CDR1 LGHDT, CDR2 YNNKEL (reference sequence). This CDR3 reads CASSHYDPNTGELFF. The CDR3 DNA follows: TGTGCCAGCAGCCATTACGACCCGAACACCGGGGAGCTGTTTTTT.

This clonotype has only a few counts. J is TRBJ2-2 and V is TRBV7-3; weak D call: TRBD2 (6 bases). The V end lost 2 bases, the J end lost 3 bases, and 19 bases lay between the germline ends. There are 18 residues in the CDR3. Germline CDR1 and CDR2: SGHTA and FQGTGA. In DNA form, the CDR3 reads TGTGCCAGCAGCTTACCTCTCGGAGGGAATAGAGACACCGGGGAGCTGTTTTTT. Protein product: CASSLPLGGNRDTGELFF.

Only a few counts were recorded for this clonotype. The chain joins TRBV12-3 or TRBV12-4 to TRBJ2-7, with D perhaps matching TRBD2 (6 bases). V lost 6 bases and J lost 0, with 9 bases in between. The CDR3 is made up of 13 amino acids. The chain's CDR3 is CASRGTDSYEQYF. DNA for the CDR3: TGTGCCAGCAGGGGGACTGACTCCTACGAGCAGTACTTC.

The chain is built from TRBV12-3 or TRBV12-4 and TRBJ1-5; D unresolved. V dropped 7 bases and J dropped 0 bases, with 7 bases sitting between them. The CDR3 contains 13 residues. The CDR3: CASTGNSNQPQHF. The CDR3 DNA follows: TGTGCCAGCACGGGGAATAGCAATCAGCCCCAGCATTTT.

J is TRBJ2-3 and V is TRBV10-1; 7 positions agree with TRBD1. This CDR3 spans 14 amino acids. Germline CDR1 reads WNHNN; CDR2 reads SYGVQD (reference sequence). Germline trimming cut 8 bases from V and 3 bases from J; bases unmatched to any gene: 8. The CDR3 spells CASSDRLGTDTQYF. CDR3 bases: TGCGCCAGCTCGGACAGGCTGGGGACAGATACGCAGTATTTT.

The chain employs TRBV7-8 and TRBJ1-6; 9 bases are a match to TRBD1. Germline CDR1 reads SGHVS; CDR2 reads FQNEAQ. Trimming cost V 8 bases and J 7 bases; bases outside gene matches: 15. The CDR3 consists of 17 residues. Here the CDR3 reads CASEEQGTGSWNSPLHF. For the CDR3, the DNA is TGTGCCAGCGAAGAGCAAGGGACAGGGAGTTGGAATTCACCCCTCCACTTT.

The V call is TRBV5-4, the J call TRBJ1-2; D may be TRBD1 (5 bases). From germline, CDR1 is SGHNT and CDR2 YYREEE (reference sequence). V was shortened by 5 bases and J by 8 bases, with 19 bases between the two germline ends. This CDR3 has 14 amino acids. The CDR3 here is CASSLGTLENGYTF. In nucleotides, the CDR3 is TGTGCCAGCAGTCTTGGGACCCTGGAAAACGGCTACACCTTC.

The chain joins TRBV7-9 to TRBJ2-5, with a weak D call TRBD2 (6 bases). Deletions cut 5 bases from V and 5 bases from J, with 18 bases between. CDR1 and CDR2 from the germline V gene are SEHNR and FQNEAQ (reference sequence). The CDR3 is 15 residues long. The chain's CDR3 is CASSPPGFGGETQYF. The CDR3 bases are TGTGCCAGCAGCCCGCCAGGGTTTGGGGGGGAGACCCAGTACTTC. Full variable domain (remainder filled in from reference TRBV7-9 and TRBJ2-5): DTGVSQNPRHKITKRGQNVTFRCDPISEHNRLYWYRQTLGQGPEFLTYFQNEAQLEKSRLLSDRFSAERPKGSFSTLEIQRTEQGDSAMYLCASSPPGFGGETQYFGPGTRLLVL.